This T cell receptor (beta chain) was recorded in a study of blood T cell repertoires in COVID-19. The CDR3 runs to 16 residues. The germline V gene has CDR1 SGHVS and CDR2 FNYEAQ. V was clipped by 1 base and J by 5 bases; unmatched bases: 7. The data were produced by immunoSEQ multiplex PCR, yet TCRdb's version contains in-frame clones alone and is incomplete. Found here are approximately 250,000 clones, 86% of them singletons; the top ten hold about 8.6%. Sequencing was done on a sample of peripheral blood. The clonotype originates from a man in his forties or fifties with active or convalescent COVID-19. The chain couples TRBV7-6 to TRBJ1-5; TRBD1 agrees at 8 bases. Here the CDR3 DNA reads TGTGCCAGCAGCTTAGTGGCAGGGGGCCACGATCAGCCCCAGCATTTT. This translates into CASSLVAGGHDQPQHF.